These 7 T cell receptor beta chains came from one sample sequenced in a study of graft-versus-host responses after intestinal transplantation. Clones were sequenced by immunoSEQ multiplex PCR, and TCRdb holds only the in-frame ones, with some missing. In the table there are about 4,700 clones, about 26% of which are singletons. The authors plated roughly 200,000 CFSE-labeled responder cells with roughly 200,000 irradiated, violet-dye-labeled stimulator cells. The sample consisted of alloreactive CD8+ T cells from a mixed lymphocyte reaction culture, taken before transplantation. Subset defined: CFSE-low proliferating T cells sorted from roughly 6-day pre-transplant mixed lymphocyte reaction (GvH or HvG direction). These receptor sequences come from a human patient who was an organ donor for intestinal transplantation.

The V and J genes are TRBV6-1 and TRBJ1-1; tentative D call: TRBD1 (5 bases). V was trimmed by 0 bases and J by 6 bases, leaving 11 bases between them. The CDR3 totals 14 residues. Germline lookup yields CDR1 MNHNS and CDR2 SASEGT. CDR3: CASSEAIGAPEAFF. The CDR3 bases are TGTGCCAGCAGTGAAGCTATAGGGGCGCCTGAAGCTTTCTTT.

This clone was counted once. The rearrangement uses TRBV5-5 and TRBJ1-4, with D tentatively TRBD1 (5 bases). CDR3 size: 15 residues. The V end was cut by 2 bases, the J end by 8 bases, with 16 bases between. CDR1 and CDR2 from the germline V gene are SGHKS and YYEKEE (reference sequence). CDR3: CASSFWAGRREKLFF. CDR3 DNA sequence: TGTGCCAGCAGCTTTTGGGCAGGGAGGCGGGAAAAACTGTTTTTT.

This chain connects TRBV6-4 to TRBJ2-1; D possibly corresponds to TRBD1 (5 bases). The CDR3 covers 16 residues. Deletions cut 3 bases from V and 5 bases from J, with 17 bases between. Germline V gives CDR1 MRHNA, CDR2 SNTAGT. CDR3 in DNA: TGTGCCAGCAGTGAAAAGTCCGGGCAGGGCAACAATGAGCAGTTCTTC. Residues: CASSEKSGQGNNEQFF.

Judged by abundance, this clone is medium-sized. The J gene is TRBJ2-1, the V gene TRBV6-1, with TRBD1 matching over 8 bases. Germline V gene data show CDR1 as MNHNS and CDR2 as SASEGT. The V gene end was trimmed by 10 bases and the J gene end by 7 bases; junction bases not matched to a gene: 12. The CDR3 spans 14 residues. In DNA, the CDR3 is TGTGCCATCAGAGACAGGACAGGGCGAAATGAGCAGTTCTTC. It encodes CAIRDRTGRNEQFF.

This clone is classed as medium-sized (0.01 to 0.1%). The chain is built from TRBV7-8 and TRBJ1-2, with D perhaps TRBD1 (6 bases). From germline, CDR1 is SGHVS and CDR2 FQNEAQ. V lost 4 bases, J lost 8 bases, and 17 bases lay in between. This CDR3 contains 14 residues. The CDR3 sequence: CASSSQGGARGYTF. The CDR3 coding sequence is TGTGCCAGCAGCTCTCAAGGGGGGGCAAGAGGCTACACCTTC.

This clone was counted only a few times. V gene TRBV6-1 combines with J gene TRBJ2-7; 8 bases agree with TRBD1. CDR3 length equals 15 residues. Germline CDR1 MNHNS, CDR2 SASEGT. The CDR3 DNA follows: TGTGCCAGCAGTGAATGGGGAGACAGGGGTTACGCGCAGTACGTC. It codes for CASSEWGDRGYAQYV.

In this sample, this clone turned up a few times. This likely stems from a read error, as it lies one base from a far larger clone. This chain joins TRBV5-4 and TRBJ1-1; D is undetermined. This CDR3 is built from 14 residues. The V end was cut by 3 bases, the J end by 4 bases, with 13 bases between. Looked up from germline, CDR1 is SGHNT and CDR2 is YYREEE (reference sequence). The CDR3 loop is CASSSTPKATEAFF. The CDR3 nucleotides are TGTGCCAGCAGCTCCACTCCAAAAGCCACTGAAGCTTTCTTT.